In this sample, the clone carrying this T cell receptor (beta chain) turned up once. The assay was immunoSEQ multiplex PCR, and TCRdb's table has in-frame clones only and misses some. In the table there are 15,000 or so clones, under 85% of which are singletons. The sample comes from a study of technical replicates of blood from several donors. The sequence was collected from a human donor in good health. The specimen was PBMCs.

The DNA for the CDR3 is TGTGCCAGCAGTGCCGGGACAGGGCACACAGATACGCAGTATTTT. This translates into CASSAGTGHTDTQYF. The chain combines TRBV6-1 with TRBJ2-3; 9 nucleotides line up with TRBD1. Germline CDR1 MNHNS, CDR2 SASEGT. CDR3 length: 15 amino acids. The V gene end was trimmed by 4 bases and the J gene end by 2 bases; junction bases not matched to a gene: 4.